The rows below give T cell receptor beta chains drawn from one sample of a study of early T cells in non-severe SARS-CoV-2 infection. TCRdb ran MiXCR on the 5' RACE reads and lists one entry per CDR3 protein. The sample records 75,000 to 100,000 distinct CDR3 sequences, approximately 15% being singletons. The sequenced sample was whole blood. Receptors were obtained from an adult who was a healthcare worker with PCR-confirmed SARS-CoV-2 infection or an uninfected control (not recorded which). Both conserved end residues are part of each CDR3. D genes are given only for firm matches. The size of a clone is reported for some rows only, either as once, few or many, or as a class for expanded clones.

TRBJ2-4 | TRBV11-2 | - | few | CASSHRTSYLAKNIQYF | TGTGCCAGCAGCCATAGAACGAGCTACCTAGCCAAAAACATTCAGTACTTC
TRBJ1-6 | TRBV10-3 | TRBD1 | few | CAISESAGQGNSPLHF | TGTGCCATCAGTGAGTCGGCAGGACAGGGGAATTCACCCCTCCACTTT
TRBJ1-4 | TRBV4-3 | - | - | CASSGQRAANEKLFF | TGCGCCAGCAGCGGTCAGAGGGCTGCTAATGAAAAACTGTTTTTT
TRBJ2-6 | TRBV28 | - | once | CASRDTSGANVLTF | TGTGCCAGCAGGGACACCTCTGGGGCCAACGTCCTGACTTTC
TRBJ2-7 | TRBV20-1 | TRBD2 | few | CSAGPSGRPYEQYF | TGCAGTGCTGGGCCTAGCGGGAGGCCCTACGAGCAGTACTTC
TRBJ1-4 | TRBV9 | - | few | CASSVPTGGKLFF | TGTGCCAGCAGCGTTCCCACCGGAGGGAAACTGTTTTTT
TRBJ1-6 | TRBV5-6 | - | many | CASSPRLGLGGYNSPLHF | TGTGCCAGCAGCCCTCGCCTCGGCCTTGGGGGATATAATTCACCCCTCCACTTT
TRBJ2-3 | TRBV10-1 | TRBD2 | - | CASSGRAGPNTDTQYF | TGCGCCAGCAGCGGGAGGGCCGGTCCGAATACAGATACGCAGTATTTT
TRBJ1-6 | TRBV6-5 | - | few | CASSYSQIYNSPLHF | TGTGCCAGCAGTTACTCACAGATCTATAATTCACCCCTCCACTTT
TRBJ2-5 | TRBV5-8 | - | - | CASSLYPNQETQYF | TGTGCCAGCAGCTTGTACCCAAACCAAGAGACCCAGTACTTC
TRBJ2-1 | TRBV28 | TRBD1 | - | CASSLVRDRYNEQFF | TGTGCCAGCAGTTTGGTCCGGGACAGGTACAATGAGCAGTTCTTC
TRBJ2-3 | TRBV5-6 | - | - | CASRSTVSTDTQYF | TGTGCCAGCAGATCGACAGTTAGCACAGATACGCAGTATTTT
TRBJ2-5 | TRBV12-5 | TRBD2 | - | CASGLARAGGGETQYF | TGTGCTAGTGGTTTGGCCCGGGCGGGAGGAGGGGAGACCCAGTACTTC
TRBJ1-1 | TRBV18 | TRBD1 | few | CASSPGQENTEAFF | TGTGCCAGCTCACCGGGACAGGAGAACACTGAAGCTTTCTTT
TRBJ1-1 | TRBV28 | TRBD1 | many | CASSLPGGKAFF | TGTGCCAGCAGTTTGCCAGGGGGCAAAGCTTTCTTT
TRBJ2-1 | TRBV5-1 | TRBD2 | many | CASGTSGRTNEQFF | TGCGCCAGCGGGACTAGCGGGAGAACCAATGAGCAGTTCTTC
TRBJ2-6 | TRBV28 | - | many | CASSLPGPKSSGANVLTF | TGTGCCAGCAGCCTCCCGGGACCCAAAAGCTCTGGGGCCAACGTCCTGACTTTC
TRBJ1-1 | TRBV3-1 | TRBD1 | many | CASSFLGQGEAFF | TGTGCCAGCAGCTTTCTCGGACAGGGTGAAGCTTTCTTT
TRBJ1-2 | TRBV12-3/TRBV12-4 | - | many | CASSNTNYGYTF | TGTGCCAGCAGTAATACTAACTATGGCTACACCTTC
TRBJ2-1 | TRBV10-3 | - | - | CAISESDFNEQFF | TGTGCCATCAGTGAGTCGGACTTTAATGAGCAGTTCTTC
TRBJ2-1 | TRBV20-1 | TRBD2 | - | CSVTLLAGGYNEQFF | TGCAGTGTCACACTGCTAGCGGGAGGGTACAATGAGCAGTTCTTC
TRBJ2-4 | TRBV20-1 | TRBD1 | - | CSAYPQGVGNIQYF | TGCAGTGCTTATCCTCAGGGGGTTGGAAACATTCAGTACTTC
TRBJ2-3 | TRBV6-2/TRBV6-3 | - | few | CASSYSDTTDTQYF | TGTGCCAGCAGTTACTCGGACACCACAGATACGCAGTATTTT
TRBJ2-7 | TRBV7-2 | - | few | CASSLNYYSYEQYF | TGTGCCAGCAGCTTAAACTACTACTCCTACGAGCAGTACTTC
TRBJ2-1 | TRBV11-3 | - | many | CASSLVLGVTGEQFF | TGTGCCAGCAGCTTAGTGTTGGGGGTGACTGGAGAGCAGTTCTTC
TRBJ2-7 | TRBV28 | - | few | CASSLGGGTREQYF | TGTGCCAGCAGTTTGGGTGGGGGAACTAGGGAGCAGTACTTC
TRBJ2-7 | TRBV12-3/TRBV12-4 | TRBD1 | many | CASSLQGVSSYEQYF | TGTGCCAGCAGTTTGCAGGGGGTGAGCTCCTACGAGCAGTACTTC
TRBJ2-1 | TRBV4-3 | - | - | CASSWTASSYNEQFF | TGCGCCAGCAGTTGGACGGCGAGCTCCTACAATGAGCAGTTCTTC
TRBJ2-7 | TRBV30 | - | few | CAWYRSSYEQYF | TGTGCCTGGTACAGGAGCTCCTACGAGCAGTACTTC
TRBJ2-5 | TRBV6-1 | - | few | CASRLGGQETQYF | TGTGCCAGCAGGCTAGGGGGTCAAGAGACCCAGTACTTC
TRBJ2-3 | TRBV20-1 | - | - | CSASHVGGPTPDTQYF | TGCAGTGCTAGTCATGTTGGCGGGCCCACCCCGGATACGCAGTATTTT
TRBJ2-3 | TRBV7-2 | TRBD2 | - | CASRYQPGLVAGSDTQYF | TGTGCCAGCAGATATCAACCGGGACTAGTGGCAGGCTCAGATACGCAGTATTTT
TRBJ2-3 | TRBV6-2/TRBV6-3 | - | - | CASIPSGASSTDTQYF | TGTGCCAGCATTCCCTCAGGGGCATCTAGCACAGATACGCAGTATTTT
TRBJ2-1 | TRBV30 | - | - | CAWDLSSYNEQFF | TGTGCCTGGGACCTCAGCTCCTACAATGAGCAGTTCTTC
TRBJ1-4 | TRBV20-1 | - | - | CSARESGGAEKLFF | TGCAGTGCTAGAGAGTCGGGGGGGGCTGAAAAACTGTTTTTT
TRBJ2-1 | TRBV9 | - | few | CASSETGTYYNEQFF | TGTGCCAGCAGCGAAACCGGGACCTACTACAATGAGCAGTTCTTC
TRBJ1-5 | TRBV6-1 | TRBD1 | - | CASRIQGSGPQHF | TGTGCCAGCAGGATACAGGGGAGTGGGCCCCAGCATTTT
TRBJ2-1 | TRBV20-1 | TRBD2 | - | CSAYGRVLNNEQFF | TGCAGTGCTTACGGGAGGGTCTTGAACAATGAGCAGTTCTTC
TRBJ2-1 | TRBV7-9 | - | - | CASSLINREQFF | TGTGCCAGCAGCTTAATCAATCGTGAGCAGTTCTTC
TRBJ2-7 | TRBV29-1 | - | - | CSVPSQSGEQYF | TGCAGCGTTCCCTCGCAGTCCGGGGAGCAGTACTTC
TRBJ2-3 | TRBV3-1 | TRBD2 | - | CASSPLRGGITDTQYF | TGTGCCAGCAGCCCCCTTCGGGGGGGGATCACAGATACGCAGTATTTT
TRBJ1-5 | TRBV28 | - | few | CASSSRDRTSDQPQHF | TGTGCCAGCAGTTCCCGCGACAGGACTAGTGATCAGCCCCAGCATTTT
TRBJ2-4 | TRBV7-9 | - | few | CASTTGGSKNIQYF | TGTGCCAGCACTACCGGCGGGTCCAAAAACATTCAGTACTTC
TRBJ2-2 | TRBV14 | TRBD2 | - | CASRGAGASTGELFF | TGTGCCAGCAGAGGAGCGGGAGCGAGCACCGGGGAGCTGTTTTTT
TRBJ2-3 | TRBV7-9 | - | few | CASSLGRSTDTQYF | TGTGCCAGCAGCTTAGGACGGAGCACAGATACGCAGTATTTT
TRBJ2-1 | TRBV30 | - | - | CACQPPGDEQFF | TGTGCCTGCCAACCTCCGGGGGATGAGCAGTTCTTC
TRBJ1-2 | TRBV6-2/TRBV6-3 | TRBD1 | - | CASTTRGYDYGYTF | TGTGCCAGCACCACCAGGGGGTACGACTATGGCTACACCTTC
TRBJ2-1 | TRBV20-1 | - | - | CSIVKTSNEQFF | TGCAGCATAGTCAAGACCAGCAATGAGCAGTTCTTC
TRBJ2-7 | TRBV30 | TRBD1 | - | CAWSVRTGREQYF | TGTGCCTGGAGTGTCCGGACAGGGCGGGAGCAGTACTTC